This entry is about one T cell receptor (beta chain). Seattle enrolled patients during active infection and tracked them longitudinally. Between the trimmed V and J ends, which lost 2 bases and 2 bases, there was a span of 10 bases. The CDR3 is made up of 15 amino acids. Germline V CDR1 and CDR2: MNHEY, SVGAGI. This entry belongs to a study of blood T cell repertoires in COVID-19. Whole-study context: Sites across the United States, Italy and Spain contributed samples from acute and convalescent COVID-19. PBMCs, B-cell-depleted T cells, or T cells were the source of the cDNA or gDNA that made up the material.

Original methodology: Estimation of nucleated cell counts was performed using reference gene primer amplification. Here immunoSEQ multiplex PCR was the method, and the copy in TCRdb shows in-frame clones only, minus some. V, J and clone size are those of that table, while D and trimming were read from the DNA. The table has roughly 500,000 clones, 89% seen once. V gene TRBV6-5 combines with J gene TRBJ1-5; tentative D call: TRBD1 (5 bases). The specimen sequenced was peripheral blood. The source is a man aged 18 to 30 with COVID-19, enrolled during active disease. The CDR3 loop reads CASSYGGEGNQPQHF. DNA of the CDR3: TGTGCCAGCAGTTACGGAGGGGAGGGCAATCAGCCCCAGCATTTT.